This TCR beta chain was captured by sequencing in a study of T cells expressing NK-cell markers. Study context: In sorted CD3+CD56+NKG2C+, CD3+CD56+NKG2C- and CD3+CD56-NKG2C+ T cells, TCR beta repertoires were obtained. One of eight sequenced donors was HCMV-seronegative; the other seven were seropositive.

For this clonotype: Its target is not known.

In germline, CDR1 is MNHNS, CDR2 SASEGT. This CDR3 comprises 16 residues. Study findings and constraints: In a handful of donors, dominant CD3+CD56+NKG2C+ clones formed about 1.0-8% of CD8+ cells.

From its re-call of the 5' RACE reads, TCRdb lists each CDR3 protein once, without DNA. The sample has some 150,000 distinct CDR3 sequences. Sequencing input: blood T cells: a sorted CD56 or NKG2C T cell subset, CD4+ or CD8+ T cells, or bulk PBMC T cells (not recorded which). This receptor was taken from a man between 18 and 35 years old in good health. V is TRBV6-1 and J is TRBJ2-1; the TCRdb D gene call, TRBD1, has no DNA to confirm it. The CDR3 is CASRQGPFFRYNEQFF.